Listed below are T cell receptor beta chains from one sample, sequenced in a study of beta chain features in type 1 diabetes. Produced via immunoSEQ multiplex PCR; TCRdb's table is partial and in-frame only. Among about 38,000 clones, 55% to 70% were seen once, and the ten largest hold over 2%. Sample: Tregs from blood. Source of these receptors: a woman aged 25 to 39 in good health. Each CDR3 is given with its conserved first and last residue. A D gene is named only where the DNA matches it firmly. Part of the rows lack a size; the others show once, few, many or a class for expanded clones.

D	V	J	size	DNA	CDR3
TRBD1	TRBV9	TRBJ2-1	.	TGTGCCAGCAGCAGAACAGGGGGCCTCATACGTGAGCAGTTCTTC	CASSRTGGLIREQFF
TRBD1	TRBV29-1	TRBJ1-2	.	TGCAGCGTTGAAGGCTTACAGGGGGCGGGAGGCTACACCTTC	CSVEGLQGAGGYTF
TRBD1	TRBV6-5	TRBJ1-5	.	TGTGCCAGCAGCCGACAGGGAGAGGGCAATCAGCCCCAGCATTTT	CASSRQGEGNQPQHF
.	TRBV19	TRBJ1-1	.	TGTGCCAGTAGAGACAGACCGAACACTGAAGCTTTCTTT	CASRDRPNTEAFF
TRBD1	TRBV2	TRBJ2-3	.	TGTGCCAGCAGTGCGGACAGGCGCACAGATACGCAGTATTTT	CASSADRRTDTQYF
TRBD1	TRBV6-6	TRBJ2-7	few	TGTGCCAGCAGTTACCCTGGGACAGGGGAATACGAGCAGTACTTC	CASSYPGTGEYEQYF
TRBD2	TRBV5-1	TRBJ2-7	.	TGCGCCAGCAGCTTGGCCGGGACTAGCATCTACGAGCAGTACTTC	CASSLAGTSIYEQYF
TRBD2	TRBV7-9	TRBJ2-1	.	TGTGCCAGCAGCTTATTGATTCCCGGGACTAGCGCCTTCTTC	CASSLLIPGTSAFF
TRBD1	TRBV10-3	TRBJ1-1	.	TGTGCCATCAGTGAGTCGAGGGGGACAGGGGGCTGGACTGAAGCTTTCTTT	CAISESRGTGGWTEAFF
.	TRBV6-6	TRBJ1-1	few	TGTGCCAGCAGTTACCGGCAGGGGAACACTGAAGCTTTCTTT	CASSYRQGNTEAFF
.	TRBV19	TRBJ2-2	.	TGTGCCAGTAGTTCGGGACTCCGGGCAGAGCTGTTTTTT	CASSSGLRAELFF
.	TRBV18	TRBJ2-1	few	TGTGCCAGCTCAACGGACAGAAGAGCCAACAATGAGCAGTTCTTC	CASSTDRRANNEQFF
TRBD2	TRBV11-2	TRBJ2-1	.	TGTGCCAGCAGGTTTAGCGGGAGGGCCAAGTACAATGAGCAGTTCTTC	CASRFSGRAKYNEQFF
.	TRBV7-9	TRBJ2-7	.	TGTGCCAGCAGCCCGCCGGGACAGCAAAAGCGGGTCTTC	CASSPPGQQKRVF
TRBD1	TRBV29-1	TRBJ2-5	.	TGCAGCGTTGGGGACAGGGGGCGGGAGACCCAGTACTTC	CSVGDRGRETQYF
TRBD1	TRBV6-1	TRBJ2-7	.	TGTGCCAGCAAAAGTGGACAGGGAAGTTACGAGCAGTACTTC	CASKSGQGSYEQYF
TRBD2	TRBV7-2	TRBJ2-7	.	TGTGCCAGCAGCTTATGGCTAGCGGAGCCCTACGAGCAGTACTTC	CASSLWLAEPYEQYF
.	TRBV5-4	TRBJ2-6	.	TGTGCCAGCAGCTTGGACTTTGGGGCGCGGGGGGCCAACGTCCTGACTTTC	CASSLDFGARGANVLTF
TRBD2	TRBV5-4	TRBJ2-3	.	TGTGCCAGCAGCTACGGACTAGTTCTTCCCGATACGCAGTATTTT	CASSYGLVLPDTQYF
.	TRBV7-9	TRBJ1-5	.	TGTGCCAGCAGCTTTTCCGGGGGGGATCAGCCCCAGCATTTT	CASSFSGGDQPQHF
.	TRBV29-1	TRBJ2-7	.	TGCAGCGTTGGCGGCGATTCCTACGAGCAGTACTTC	CSVGGDSYEQYF
.	TRBV6-5	TRBJ2-7	.	TGTGCCAGCAGTTACAGGGGAAGTCTGTACTTC	CASSYRGSLYF
TRBD1	TRBV7-9	TRBJ1-2	.	TGTGCCAGCAGCTGGGACAGGGGGAGCTATGGCTACACCTTC	CASSWDRGSYGYTF
TRBD2	TRBV27	TRBJ2-1	.	TGTGCCAGCAGCCCGCCCGGGACTAGCGGGAGGGGGGGTCAGTTCTTC	CASSPPGTSGRGGQFF
TRBD2	TRBV28	TRBJ2-5	.	TGTGCCAGCGGGACTAGCGTACAAGAGACCCAGTACTTC	CASGTSVQETQYF
TRBD1	TRBV14	TRBJ2-5	.	TGTGCCAGCAGCCAAGACTGGGACAGGGTCGAGACCCAGTACTTC	CASSQDWDRVETQYF
TRBD2	TRBV7-2	TRBJ2-1	.	TGTGCCAGCAGCTTAGTATCTCCGGCGGGAGCGGGCTACAATGAGCAGTTCTTC	CASSLVSPAGAGYNEQFF
TRBD2	TRBV2	TRBJ2-1	.	TGTGCCAGCAGGGTAGCGGGAGGCGGCTACAATGAGCAGTTCTTC	CASRVAGGGYNEQFF
.	TRBV7-3	TRBJ2-1	once	TGTGCCAGCAGCCCCCTGGGAGGCCTCTCCTACAATGAGCAGTTCTTC	CASSPLGGLSYNEQFF
.	TRBV28	TRBJ2-2	few	TGTGCCAGCAGACTAGACCGGGGCGGGGAGCTGTTTTTT	CASRLDRGGELFF
.	TRBV7-2	TRBJ2-1	.	TGTGCCAGCAGCTTAGGCGCTGAGCAGTTCTTC	CASSLGAEQFF
TRBD2	TRBV9	TRBJ2-7	.	TGTGCCAGCAGCGTATCCCCCCCCCTAAGCGGGAGCGGCTACGAGCAGTACTTC	CASSVSPPLSGSGYEQYF
TRBD2	TRBV10-3	TRBJ2-7	few	TGTGCCGTAAGCGGGGGTCCCTACGAGCAGTACTTC	CAVSGGPYEQYF
.	TRBV18	TRBJ2-7	.	TGTGCCAGCTCACCACCGTACGGGCAGGGTATCAACGAGCAGTACTTC	CASSPPYGQGINEQYF
.	TRBV7-2	TRBJ2-3	.	TGTGCCAGCAGCTTAAGCCCCACGGGGATCCCTGATACGCAGTATTTT	CASSLSPTGIPDTQYF
TRBD2	TRBV6-5	TRBJ2-1	.	TGTGCCAGCAGTTATTCTCTACTAGCGGCCTACAATGAGCAGTTCTTC	CASSYSLLAAYNEQFF
.	TRBV7-2	TRBJ1-2	.	TGTGCCAGCAGCTTAGCGCAGACGTGGGGGGGTGGCTACACCTTC	CASSLAQTWGGGYTF
.	TRBV18	TRBJ2-1	.	TGTGCCAGCTCACCACCTTCTAGCGGAGGGGGTTCCTACAATGAGCAGTTCTTC	CASSPPSSGGGSYNEQFF
TRBD2	TRBV28	TRBJ2-1	.	TGTGCCAGCAGCTGGACTAGCGGGAGGCGGTCCTACAATGAGCAGTTCTTC	CASSWTSGRRSYNEQFF
.	TRBV5-1	TRBJ2-1	.	TGCGCCAGCAGCTTGGTAGCGGAGTACAATGAGCAGTTCTTC	CASSLVAEYNEQFF
TRBD1	TRBV18	TRBJ2-2	.	TGTGCCAGCTCACTCTTGAAGGACAGGAAGGCCGGGGAGCTGTTTTTT	CASSLLKDRKAGELFF
TRBD1	TRBV30	TRBJ2-7	.	TGTGCCTGTTCTACAGGGGTACCCTACGAGCAGTACTTC	CACSTGVPYEQYF
TRBD2	TRBV5-1	TRBJ2-2	.	TGCGCCAGCAAATCGCTTAGCGGGAATAGGAACACCGGGGAGCTGTTTTTT	CASKSLSGNRNTGELFF
.	TRBV10-3	TRBJ2-1	few	TGTGCCACCTCGGACGGCCAGGGTGAGCAGTTCTTC	CATSDGQGEQFF
TRBD2	TRBV6-6	TRBJ2-7	medium-sized	TGTGCCAGCAGATCCCTTTCCGGGAGGACCTACGAGCAGTACTTC	CASRSLSGRTYEQYF
TRBD2	TRBV4-1	TRBJ2-3	.	TGCGCCAGCAGCCAAGAAAGGGGATCAGCGGGAGGTGGGTCAGATACGCAGTATTTT	CASSQERGSAGGGSDTQYF
.	TRBV28	TRBJ1-5	.	TGTGCCAGCAGTTCCGGTTGGGCTAGAGGGAATCAGCCCCAGCATTTT	CASSSGWARGNQPQHF
TRBD1	TRBV6-6	TRBJ2-2	.	TGTGCCAGCAGTTCGGACAGGGCTAACACCGGGGAGCTGTTTTTT	CASSSDRANTGELFF
.	TRBV6-1	TRBJ2-7	.	TGTGCCAGCAGTGAACTGGGTAGCGACGAGCAGTACTTC	CASSELGSDEQYF
.	TRBV29-1	TRBJ2-3	few	TGCAGCGTCGGACAGATAGATACGCAGTATTTT	CSVGQIDTQYF
TRBD1	TRBV9	TRBJ2-7	few	TGTGCCAGCAGTAACAGGGGGGAGAGGGAGCAGTACTTC	CASSNRGEREQYF
.	TRBV5-4	TRBJ1-4	.	TGTGCCAGCAGCTTGGGCCAGGAAAAACTGTTTTTT	CASSLGQEKLFF
.	TRBV10-2	TRBJ2-6	.	TGCGCCAGCAGTGAGCACAGGGCTGGGGCCAACGTCCTGACTTTC	CASSEHRAGANVLTF
.	TRBV5-6	TRBJ1-5	.	TGTGCCAGCAGCCAGGCCCCGCAGGGGCAGCCCCAGCATTTT	CASSQAPQGQPQHF